This T cell receptor (beta chain) emerged from a study of molecular identifiers for immune sequencing clone quantification. This clonotype has a handful of counts. TCRdb processed the PCR reads anew with MiXCR; each CDR3 protein has one entry. The sample has roughly 630,000 distinct CDR3 sequences, 25% seen once. In the sort, naive CD8 T cells were defined as CD8+CD4-CCR7+CD45RA+. The CDR3 extends over 12 amino acids. The V gene's germline CDR1 is LNHDA and CDR2 SQIVND (reference sequence). Trimming took 9 bases from V and 6 from J; bases not matched to a gene: 3. The chain is built from TRBV19 and TRBJ2-2; 8 positions agree with TRBD1. Sequencing was carried out using naive CD8+ T cells from blood, with Jurkat cell RNA spiked in. Subset: FACS-sorted CD8+CD4-CCR7+CD45RA+ naive T cells. The source of this sequence is a human donor in good health. Some libraries in this study had Jurkat cell RNA spiked in. The CDR3 protein is CASRTGPGELFF. In DNA form, the CDR3 reads TGTGCCAGCAGGACAGGGCCCGGGGAGCTGTTTTTT.